This T cell receptor (beta chain) derives from a study of T cells after yellow fever vaccination. Study-wide background: Fractions containing few cells were prepared with SMART-Seq v4 Ultra Low Input.

For TCR, cDNA came from 5'RACE template switching, which added a universal primer site and UMIs. TCRdb re-called the 5' RACE reads with MiXCR, one entry per CDR3 protein. The sample lists just over 300,000 distinct CDR3 sequences, around 4% occurring once. V dropped 3 bases and J dropped 7; count of bases not matched to a gene: 5. Germline CDR1 reads SGHRS; CDR2 reads YFSETQ. The CDR3 extends over 15 amino acids. Study conclusions and caveats: Boosting was followed by the reappearance of most primary-vaccination clones (about 97% CD4, about 88% CD8). Any FACS-sorted repertoire could hold abundant clonotypes that contaminate it from the bulk population.

This clonotype has ten or more counts. The antigen is undetermined. The sequence derives from a man younger than 35 who received the YFV17D yellow fever vaccine. The rearrangement joins TRBV5-1 to TRBJ1-5; the match to TRBD1 covers 12 bases. This sample comprised PBMCs, obtained on the day of the yellow fever booster vaccination. CDR3 sequence reads: CASSYGTGGLQPQHF. CDR3 DNA sequence: TGCGCCAGCAGCTACGGGACAGGGGGCCTCCAGCCCCAGCATTTT.